The clone carrying this TCR beta chain has just one count. This entry belongs to a study of blood T cell repertoires in COVID-19. Overall study: Acute and convalescent COVID-19 specimens originated in the United States, Italy and Spain.

V was clipped by 5 bases and J by 1 base, with 16 bases between them. The CDR3 spans 16 residues. Germline CDR1 reads MRHNA; CDR2 reads SNTAGT. Original data processing: Reference gene primer amplification yielded estimated nucleated cell counts. Method: immunoSEQ multiplex PCR; TCRdb's copy keeps in-frame clones and lacks some. D and trimming were read from the DNA, whereas the V and J calls and clone size are those reported in that table. The top ten clones hold about 10% of a sample with some 80,000 clones, around 83% of them seen once. Source material: peripheral blood. V is TRBV6-4 and J is TRBJ2-3, with TRBD1 as a possible D gene (5 bases). The TCR comes from a man aged 60 to 75 with COVID-19, enrolled during active disease. The chain's CDR3 is CASSQDRSLGTDTQYF. The DNA of the CDR3 is TGTGCCAGCAGTCAAGACAGATCCCTAGGCACAGATACGCAGTATTTT.